This T cell receptor beta chain was sequenced during a study of shared clonotypes between healthy human individuals. Whole-study context: The composition of the donors was a couple of women and a few men aged 18 to 49.

Sequencing was performed with immunoSEQ multiplex PCR; in TCRdb, only in-frame clones are kept and a portion is missing. The sample records 2,100,000 or so clones, around 95% being singletons. This sequence originates from a man between 18 and 29 years old in good health. Sequenced material: naive CD4+ T cells sorted from blood. The subset here: CD45RA+ positively selected.

CDR3 amino acids: CASGKGGGGYTF. In DNA form, the CDR3 reads TGTGCCAGTGGGAAAGGGGGCGGTGGCTACACCTTC. The chain employs TRBV19 and TRBJ1-2; 7 bases align to TRBD1. The CDR3 loop spans 12 amino acids. Trimming at V came to 8 bases and at J to 7 bases, leaving 7 bases not matched to a gene. Germline CDR1 is LNHDA and CDR2 is SQIVND (reference sequence).